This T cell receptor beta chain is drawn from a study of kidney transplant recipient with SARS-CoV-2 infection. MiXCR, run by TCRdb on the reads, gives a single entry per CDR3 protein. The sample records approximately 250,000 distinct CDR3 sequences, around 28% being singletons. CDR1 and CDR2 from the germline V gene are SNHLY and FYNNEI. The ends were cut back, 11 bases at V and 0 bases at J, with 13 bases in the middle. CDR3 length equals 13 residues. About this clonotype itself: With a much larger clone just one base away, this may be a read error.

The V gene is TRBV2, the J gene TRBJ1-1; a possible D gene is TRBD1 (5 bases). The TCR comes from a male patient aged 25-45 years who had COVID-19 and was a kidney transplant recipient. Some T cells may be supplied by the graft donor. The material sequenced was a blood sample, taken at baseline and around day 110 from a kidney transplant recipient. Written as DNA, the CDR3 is TGTGCCGGCCTGGGGGAGATGAACACTGAAGCTTTCTTT. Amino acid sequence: CAGLGEMNTEAFF. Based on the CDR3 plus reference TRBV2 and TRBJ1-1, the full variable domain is EPEVTQTPSHQVTQMGQEVILRCVPISNHLYFYWYRQILGQKVEFLVSFYNNEISEKSEIFDDQFSVERPDGSNFTLKIRSTKLEDSAMYFCAGLGEMNTEAFFGQGTRLTVV.